Below, one T cell receptor beta chain is given with its context. Its cognate antigen is unknown. The assay was immunoSEQ multiplex PCR, and TCRdb's table has in-frame clones only and misses some. The data contain 150,000 to 170,000 clones, more than 70% of them singletons. This record belongs to a study of cytomegalovirus exposure and HLA in healthy donors. Study-level findings and limits: More than 150 TCR beta chains were listed as cytomegalovirus-associated. Reports described diagnosis of cytomegalovirus status by the classifier as highly specific and sensitive.

Trimming shortened V by 3 bases and J by 0 bases, and 12 bases separated the two germline ends. The CDR3 is 16 residues long. CDR1 is MDHEN, CDR2 SYDVKM, per germline. The chain uses TRBV28 and TRBJ1-3; tentative D call: TRBD1 (5 bases). This receptor was taken from a human donor in good health. The sequenced material came from PBMCs. The CDR3 loop reads CASSFGGTASGNTIYF. CDR3 bases: TGTGCCAGCAGTTTTGGAGGGACCGCCTCTGGAAACACCATATATTTT.